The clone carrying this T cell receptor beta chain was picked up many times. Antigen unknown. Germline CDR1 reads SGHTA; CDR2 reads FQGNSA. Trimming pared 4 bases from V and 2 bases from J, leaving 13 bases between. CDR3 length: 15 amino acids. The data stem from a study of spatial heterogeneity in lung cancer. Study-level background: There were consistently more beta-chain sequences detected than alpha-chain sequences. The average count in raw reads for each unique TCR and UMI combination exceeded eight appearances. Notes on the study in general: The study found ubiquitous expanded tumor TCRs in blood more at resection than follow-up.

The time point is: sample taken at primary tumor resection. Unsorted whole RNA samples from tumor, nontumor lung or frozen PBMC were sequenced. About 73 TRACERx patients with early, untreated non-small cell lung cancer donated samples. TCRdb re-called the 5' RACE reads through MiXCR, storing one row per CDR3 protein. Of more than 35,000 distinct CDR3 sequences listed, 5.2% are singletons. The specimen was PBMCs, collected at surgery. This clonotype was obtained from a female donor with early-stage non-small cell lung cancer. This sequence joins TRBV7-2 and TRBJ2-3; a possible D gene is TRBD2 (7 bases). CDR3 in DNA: TGTGCCAGCAGCTATGGGGGGGCGATCACAGATACGCAGTATTTT. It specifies CASSYGGAITDTQYF.